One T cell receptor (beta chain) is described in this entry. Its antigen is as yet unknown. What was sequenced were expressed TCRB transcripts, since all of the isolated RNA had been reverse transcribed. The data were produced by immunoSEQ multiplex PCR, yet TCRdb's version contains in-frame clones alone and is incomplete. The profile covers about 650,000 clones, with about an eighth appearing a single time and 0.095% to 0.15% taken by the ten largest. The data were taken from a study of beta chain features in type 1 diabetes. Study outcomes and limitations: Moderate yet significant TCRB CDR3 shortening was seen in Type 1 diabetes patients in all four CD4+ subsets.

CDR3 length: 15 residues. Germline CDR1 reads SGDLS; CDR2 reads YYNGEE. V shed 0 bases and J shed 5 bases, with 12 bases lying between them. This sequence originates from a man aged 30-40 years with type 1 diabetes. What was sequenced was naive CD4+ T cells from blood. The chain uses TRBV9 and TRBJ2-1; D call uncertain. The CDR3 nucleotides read TGTGCCAGCAGCGTAGCCCCTTTACAAAACAATGAGCAGTTCTTC. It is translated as CASSVAPLQNNEQFF.